Below, 20 T cell receptor beta chains from the same sample are listed, as sequenced in a study of beta chain features in type 1 diabetes. The study, taken as a whole, reports: For Type 1 diabetes patients, all four CD4+ subsets carried TCRB CDR3s that were moderately but significantly shorter.

Expressed TCRB transcripts got sequenced, as all isolated RNA was reverse transcribed. Using immunoSEQ multiplex PCR, the repertoire was profiled, and TCRdb retains in-frame clones only, with some absent. The data contain about 28,000 clones, almost 65% of them singletons. These receptors have no identified antigens. Material for sequencing was Tregs from blood. All receptors come from a woman aged 25 to 45 with type 1 diabetes.

The chain recombines TRBV7-3 with TRBJ2-3, with 11 nucleotides matching TRBD1. Germline assignment: CDR1 SGHTA and CDR2 FQGTGA. The CDR3 has 16 amino acids. With V trimmed by 5 bases and J by 1 base, 5 bases remained unmatched. The DNA for the CDR3 is TGTGCCAGCAGCATAAGGACAGGGGGCGGCACAGATACGCAGTATTTT. This gives the protein CASSIRTGGGTDTQYF.

The chain is built from TRBV18 and TRBJ1-1; possible D gene TRBD1, 6 bases. Germline CDR1 reads KGHSH; CDR2 reads LQKENI. This CDR3 is 15 amino acids long. V lost 4 bases, J lost 1 base, and 13 bases lay in between. CDR3 in DNA: TGTGCCAGCTCACACGGACAGTCTCGGAACACTGAAGCTTTCTTT. Its translation is CASSHGQSRNTEAFF. Variable domain in full (rest from reference TRBV18 and TRBJ1-1): NAGVMQNPRHLVRRRGQEARLRCSPMKGHSHVYWYRQLPEEGLKFMVYLQKENIIDESGMPKERFSAEFPKEGPSILRIQQVVRGDSAAYFCASSHGQSRNTEAFFGQGTRLTVV.

There are a few counts of this clone. V gene TRBV7-7 combines with J gene TRBJ2-7, with D possibly matching TRBD2 (6 bases). The CDR3 is 13 residues long. Germline CDR1 reads SSHAT; CDR2 reads FNYEAQ (reference sequence). The CDR3 bases are TGTGCTAGCCAGGCGACTAGATCGTACGAGCAGTACTTC. It encodes CASQATRSYEQYF.

The V and J genes are TRBV19 and TRBJ2-1, with a tentative D call TRBD2 (6 bases). Trimming took off 5 bases at V and 9 bases at J, with 17 bases between the two ends. The CDR3 loop spans 14 amino acids. CDR1 is LNHDA and CDR2 is SQIVND in the germline V gene (reference sequence). CDR3 DNA: TGTGCCAGTAGTTTGACTAGTTTTTTTGGTGAGCAGTTCTTC. Protein product: CASSLTSFFGEQFF.

The chain employs TRBV19 and TRBJ1-1; D may be TRBD1 (5 bases). CDR3 length: 14 amino acids. Germline V lookup: CDR1 LNHDA, CDR2 SQIVND (reference sequence). V was pared by 7 bases and J by 0 bases, with 12 bases between. The CDR3: CASMGGSMNTEAFF. The CDR3 nucleotides read TGTGCCAGTATGGGGGGAAGCATGAACACTGAAGCTTTCTTT.

The chain links TRBV10-3 to TRBJ2-5; 9 bases agree with TRBD1. Losses at the gene ends were 5 bases for V and 3 bases for J; bases not matched to a gene: 1. The germline V gene encodes CDR1 ENHRY and CDR2 SYGVKD. This CDR3 region has 13 residues. The CDR3 is CAISRDREETQYF. The CDR3 nucleotides read TGTGCCATCAGTAGGGACAGGGAAGAGACCCAGTACTTC.

The chain uses TRBV5-1 and TRBJ2-7, with 9 bases that match TRBD1. The CDR3 runs 14 residues. The germline CDR1 and CDR2 sequences are SGHRS and YFSETQ. The V segment lost 3 bases and the J segment 3 bases; nucleotides outside the gene matches: 4. The CDR3 protein is CASSSQGAGYEQYF. The CDR3 DNA reads as TGCGCCAGCAGCTCACAGGGGGCCGGCTACGAGCAGTACTTC. The whole variable domain, remainder taken from reference TRBV5-1 and TRBJ2-7, is KAGVTQTPRYLIKTRGQQVTLSCSPISGHRSVSWYQQTPGQGLQFLFEYFSETQRNKGNFPGRFSGRQFSNSRSEMNVSTLELGDSALYLCASSSQGAGYEQYFGPGTRLTVT.

The V call is TRBV4-1, the J call TRBJ1-1, with D possibly being TRBD1 (6 bases). V was clipped by 3 bases and J by 5 bases, with 19 bases between them. The germline V gene encodes CDR1 MGHRA and CDR2 YSYEKL. There are 16 residues in the CDR3. This CDR3 reads CASSQRPQGVRTEAFF. DNA for the CDR3: TGCGCCAGCAGCCAGCGCCCACAGGGCGTAAGAACTGAAGCTTTCTTT.

This chain links TRBV18 with TRBJ1-5, with D maybe TRBD1 (5 bases). The germline V gene has CDR1 KGHSH and CDR2 LQKENI. Trimming cost V 6 bases and J 4 bases, with 10 bases left between them. The CDR3 is 13 amino acids. In DNA, the CDR3 is TGTGCCAGCTCGCTGACAGAAAATCAGCCCCAGCATTTT. This encodes CASSLTENQPQHF.

This clone occurred once. The V call is TRBV28, the J call TRBJ2-5, with 9 bases matching TRBD2. J gave up 5 bases and V 4 bases, and 5 bases lay outside the gene matches. The CDR3 totals 14 residues. CDR1 MDHEN and CDR2 SYDVKM come from the germline V gene. Here the CDR3 reads CASSYLAGFETQYF. CDR3 DNA sequence: TGTGCCAGCAGTTACCTAGCGGGATTCGAGACCCAGTACTTC.

The chain carries TRBV19 and TRBJ1-2; perhaps TRBD1 as D (5 bases). The germline V gene has CDR1 LNHDA and CDR2 SQIVND (reference sequence). The CDR3 runs 14 residues. V gave up 6 bases and J gave up 2 bases, with 13 bases separating them. The CDR3 region is CASRPRGLNYGYTF. The CDR3 DNA reads as TGTGCCAGTAGGCCGCGGGGGTTAAACTATGGCTACACCTTC.

The table lists this clone with a few counts. The chain couples TRBV25-1 to TRBJ2-5; TRBD2 agrees at 11 bases. The junction had 10 bases not matched to a gene; V was cut back by 8 bases and J by 8 bases. The CDR3 totals 14 residues. Germline V CDR1 and CDR2: MGHDK, SYGVNS. This CDR3 is CASDGTSGLGTQYF. The CDR3, as DNA: TGTGCCAGCGATGGGACTAGCGGCCTTGGTACCCAGTACTTC. Full variable domain (rest looked up from reference TRBV25-1 and TRBJ2-5): EADIYQTPRYLVIGTGKKITLECSQTMGHDKMYWYQQDPGMELHLIHYSYGVNSTEKGDLSSESTVSRIRTEHFPLTLESARPSHTSQYLCASDGTSGLGTQYFGPGTRLLVL.

This sequence joins TRBV9 and TRBJ2-3; TRBD2 agrees at 11 bases. V lost 2 bases to trimming and J lost 5 bases; unmatched junction nucleotides: 4. Germline V gives CDR1 SGDLS, CDR2 YYNGEE. The CDR3 is 15 amino acids. CDR3 loop: CASSVGTSGGDTQYF. DNA for the CDR3: TGTGCCAGCAGCGTCGGGACTAGCGGCGGAGATACGCAGTATTTT.

This chain connects TRBV5-1 to TRBJ1-2; D call uncertain. The CDR3 loop spans 15 amino acids. V was shortened by 0 bases and J by 4 bases, with 13 bases between the two germline ends. Germline V gene data show CDR1 as SGHRS and CDR2 as YFSETQ. The CDR3 coding sequence is TGCGCCAGCAGCTTGGGCTGGGAGCCCGCCTATGGCTACACCTTC. Its translation: CASSLGWEPAYGYTF.

The genes are TRBV7-9 and TRBJ2-7; TRBD2 aligns across 7 bases. After removal of 5 bases from V and 5 bases from J, the junction contained 6 bases not matched to a gene. Per germline, CDR1 SEHNR and CDR2 FQNEAQ (reference sequence). The CDR3 sequence is 13 residues long. The CDR3 loop is CASSPTSYHEQYF. The CDR3 DNA reads as TGTGCCAGCAGCCCGACTAGCTATCACGAGCAGTACTTC.

The V call is TRBV7-3, the J call TRBJ1-1, with 7 bases matching TRBD1. Germline V gives CDR1 SGHTA, CDR2 FQGTGA. Trimming at V came to 5 bases and at J to 1 base, leaving 4 bases not matched to a gene. The CDR3 runs to 14 residues. CDR3 nucleotide sequence: TGTGCCAGCAGCGAACAGGGGACGAACACTGAAGCTTTCTTT. Translation gives CASSEQGTNTEAFF.

Written as DNA, the CDR3 is TGCGCCAGCAGCGCAACAGGGAACATTCAGTACTTC. This encodes CASSATGNIQYF. The chain uses TRBV5-1 and TRBJ2-4, with TRBD1 as a possible D gene (6 bases). V lost 4 bases and J 7 bases, leaving 9 bases between the germline ends. The length of the CDR3 is 12 residues. The V gene's germline CDR1 is SGHRS and CDR2 YFSETQ.

The V and J genes are TRBV28 and TRBJ2-7; 9 positions agree with TRBD2. There are 15 residues in the CDR3. Germline CDR1 reads MDHEN; CDR2 reads SYDVKM. V trimming: 6 bases; J trimming: 4 bases; junction bases outside the gene matches: 10. The CDR3 reads CASSPLAGVSYEQYF. As DNA, the CDR3 is TGTGCCAGCAGCCCATTAGCGGGAGTGAGTTACGAGCAGTACTTC.

J is TRBJ2-2 and V is TRBV5-4, with a tentative D call TRBD2 (6 bases). The CDR3 contains 15 residues. V lost 0 bases to trimming and J lost 0 bases, with 6 bases between them. Per germline, CDR1 SGHNT and CDR2 YYREEE (reference sequence). CDR3 residues: CASSLAGANTGELFF. Written as DNA, the CDR3 is TGTGCCAGCAGCTTGGCGGGAGCGAACACCGGGGAGCTGTTTTTT. The variable domain in full, with the rest retrieved from reference TRBV5-4 and TRBJ2-2, is ETGVTQSPTHLIKTRGQQVTLRCSSQSGHNTVSWYQQALGQGPQFIFQYYREEENGRGNFPPRFSGLQFPNYSSELNVNALELDDSALYLCASSLAGANTGELFFGEGSRLTVL.

V and J are TRBV11-3 and TRBJ2-2; a possible D gene is TRBD1 (6 bases). Germline V gene lookup returns CDR1 SGHNT and CDR2 YENEEA. The CDR3 covers 15 residues. V was trimmed by 8 bases and J by 6 bases, leaving 19 bases between them. CDR3 residues: CASQSGTLGAGELFF. The CDR3 DNA follows: TGTGCCAGCCAATCAGGGACATTGGGGGCCGGGGAGCTGTTTTTT.